These 2 T cell receptor beta chains came from one sample sequenced in a study of cytomegalovirus exposure and HLA in healthy donors. Libraries were prepared by immunoSEQ multiplex PCR; TCRdb keeps only in-frame clonotypes and omits some of them. Seen here are approximately 100,000 clones, 88% observed once, and the top ten hold 2% to 2.5%. What was sequenced was PBMCs. The receptors were gathered from a woman aged 18 to 35 in good health and CMV-seronegative.

Only one count was recorded for this clone. The rearrangement links TRBV13 to TRBJ1-4, with a weak D call TRBD1 (5 bases). Per germline, CDR1 PRHDT and CDR2 FYEKMQ (reference sequence). V lost 0 bases to trimming and J lost 0 bases, with 8 bases between them. The CDR3 is 16 amino acids. CDR3 in amino acids: CASSLGTVATNEKLFF. CDR3 DNA: TGTGCCAGCAGCTTAGGGACAGTTGCAACTAATGAAAAACTGTTTTTT.

V usage is TRBV2 and J usage is TRBJ1-2; 8 bases map to TRBD1. Germline trimming cut 2 bases from V and 4 bases from J; bases unmatched to any gene: 6. The CDR3 sequence is 15 residues long. The V gene's germline CDR1 is SNHLY and CDR2 FYNNEI. As DNA, the CDR3 is TGTGCCAGCAGTGAACAGGGACAGGCGACCTATGGCTACACCTTC. Encoded protein: CASSEQGQATYGYTF.